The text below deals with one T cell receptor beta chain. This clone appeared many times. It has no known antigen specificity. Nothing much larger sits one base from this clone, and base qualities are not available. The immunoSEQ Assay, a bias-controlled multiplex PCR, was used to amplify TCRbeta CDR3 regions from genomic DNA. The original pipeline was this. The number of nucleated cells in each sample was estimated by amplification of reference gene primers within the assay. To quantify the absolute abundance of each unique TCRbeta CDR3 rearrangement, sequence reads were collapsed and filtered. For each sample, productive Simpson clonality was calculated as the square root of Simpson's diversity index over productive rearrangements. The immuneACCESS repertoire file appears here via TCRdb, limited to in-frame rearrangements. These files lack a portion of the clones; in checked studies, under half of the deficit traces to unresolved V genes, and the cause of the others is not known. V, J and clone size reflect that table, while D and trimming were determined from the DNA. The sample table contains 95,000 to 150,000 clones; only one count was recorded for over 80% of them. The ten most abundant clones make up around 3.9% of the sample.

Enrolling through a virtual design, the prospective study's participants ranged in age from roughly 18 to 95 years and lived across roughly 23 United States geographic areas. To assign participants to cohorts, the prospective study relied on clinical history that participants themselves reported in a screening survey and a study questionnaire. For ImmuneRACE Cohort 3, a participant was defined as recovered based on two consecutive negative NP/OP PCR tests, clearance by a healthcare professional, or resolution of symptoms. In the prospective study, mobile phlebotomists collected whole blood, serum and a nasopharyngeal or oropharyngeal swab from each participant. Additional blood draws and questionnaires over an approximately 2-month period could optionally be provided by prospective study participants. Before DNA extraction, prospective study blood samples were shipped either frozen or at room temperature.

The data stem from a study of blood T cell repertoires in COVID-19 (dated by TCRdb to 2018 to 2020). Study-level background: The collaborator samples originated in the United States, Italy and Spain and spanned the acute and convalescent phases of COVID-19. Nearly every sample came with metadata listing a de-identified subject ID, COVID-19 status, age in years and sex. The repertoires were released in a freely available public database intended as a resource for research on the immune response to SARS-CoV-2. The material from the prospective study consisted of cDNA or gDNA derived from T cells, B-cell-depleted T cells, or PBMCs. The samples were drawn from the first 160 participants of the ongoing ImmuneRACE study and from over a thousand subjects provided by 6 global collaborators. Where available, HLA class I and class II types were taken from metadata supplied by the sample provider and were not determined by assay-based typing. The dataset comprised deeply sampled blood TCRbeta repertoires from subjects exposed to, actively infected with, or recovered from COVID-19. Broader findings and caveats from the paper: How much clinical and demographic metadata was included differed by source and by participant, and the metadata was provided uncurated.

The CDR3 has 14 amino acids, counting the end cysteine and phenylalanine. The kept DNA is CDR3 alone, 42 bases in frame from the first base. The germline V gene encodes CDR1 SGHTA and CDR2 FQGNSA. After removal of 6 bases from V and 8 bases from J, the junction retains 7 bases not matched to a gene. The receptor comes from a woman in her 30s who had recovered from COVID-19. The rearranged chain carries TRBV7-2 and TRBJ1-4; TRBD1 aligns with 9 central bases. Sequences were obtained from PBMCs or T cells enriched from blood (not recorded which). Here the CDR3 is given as CASRKGQGSEKLFF. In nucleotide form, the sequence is TGTGCCAGCAGGAAGGGACAGGGATCAGAAAAACTGTTTTTT.